This T cell receptor beta chain was profiled in a study of T cell repertoires in cytomegalovirus infection. Study findings and constraints: HLA-C-restricted CMV clonotypes gave the most frequent clonotype in two of eight donors.

This clonotype was seen only a few times. Its specificity is not known. This CDR3 spans 15 amino acids. Germline CDR1 reads MNHEY; CDR2 reads SMNVEV (reference sequence). The V gene end was trimmed by 2 bases and the J gene end by 7 bases; junction bases not matched to a gene: 4. TCRdb passed the reads through MiXCR, listing each CDR3 protein once. The repertoire holds 750,000 to 950,000 distinct CDR3 sequences, 29% seen once, with roughly 14% in the top ten. The rearrangement joins TRBV27 to TRBJ1-6; 8 bases fit TRBD1. This sequence was found in a human donor in good health (CMV status not recorded). Some clones in this sample may be carry-over from other donors' samples. The sequencing used cultured CD8+ T cells from PBMCs, collected from culture after CMV antigen stimulation. The CDR3 bases are TGTGCCAGCAGTTTAACAGGGGGGTTCAATTCACCCCTCCACTTT. The encoded protein is CASSLTGGFNSPLHF.